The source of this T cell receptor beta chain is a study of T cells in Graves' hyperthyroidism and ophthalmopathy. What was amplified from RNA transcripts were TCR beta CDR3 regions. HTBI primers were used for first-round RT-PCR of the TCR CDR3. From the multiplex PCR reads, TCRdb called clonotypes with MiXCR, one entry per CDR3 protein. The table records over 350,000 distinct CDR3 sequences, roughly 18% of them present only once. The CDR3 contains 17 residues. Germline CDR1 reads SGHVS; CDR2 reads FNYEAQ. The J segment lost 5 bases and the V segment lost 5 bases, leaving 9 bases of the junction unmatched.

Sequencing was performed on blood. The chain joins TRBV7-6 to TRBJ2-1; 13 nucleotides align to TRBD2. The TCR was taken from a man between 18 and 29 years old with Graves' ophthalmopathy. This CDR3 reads CASSPRTSGGDHNEQFF. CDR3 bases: TGTGCCAGCAGCCCCCGGACTAGCGGGGGAGACCACAATGAGCAGTTCTTC.